This is a list of T cell receptor beta chains from one sample in a study of blood T cell repertoires in COVID-19. Clones were sequenced by immunoSEQ multiplex PCR, and TCRdb holds only the in-frame ones, with some missing. The sample yields under 250,000 clones, around 80% seen once. Sequences were obtained from peripheral blood. These TCRs come from a man aged 40-49 years with acute or convalescent COVID-19. CDR3s include the opening cysteine and the closing phenylalanine or tryptophan. The D gene is left open where the match is weak. Size tells how often a clone was seen (once, few, many) or the class of an expanded clone, and some rows leave it out.

clone_size: .; cdr3_length: 14; v_call: TRBV7-2; d_call: TRBD1; j_call: TRBJ1-2; cdr3_nt: TGTGCCAGCAGCTCCGGGACAGGGAGTTATGGCTACACCTTC; cdr3_aa: CASSSGTGSYGYTF
clone_size: .; cdr3_length: 14; v_call: TRBV3-1/TRBV3-2; d_call: .; j_call: TRBJ2-1; cdr3_nt: TGTGCCAGCAGCCCCGCGCGGGCTATTAATAAGCAGTTCTTC; cdr3_aa: CASSPARAINKQFF
clone_size: once; cdr3_length: 13; v_call: TRBV29-1; d_call: .; j_call: TRBJ1-2; cdr3_nt: TGCAGCGTCGAGGGCGGGGGCGGCTATGGCTACACCTTC; cdr3_aa: CSVEGGGGYGYTF
clone_size: once; cdr3_length: 17; v_call: TRBV27; d_call: TRBD2; j_call: TRBJ2-3; cdr3_nt: TGTGCCAGCAGTCCACCCCCCCGGGGACTAGCCACAGATACGCAGTATTTT; cdr3_aa: CASSPPPRGLATDTQYF
clone_size: .; cdr3_length: 11; v_call: TRBV9; d_call: .; j_call: TRBJ1-2; cdr3_nt: TGTGCCAGCAGCTTAGGACGGAGCCACACCTTC; cdr3_aa: CASSLGRSHTF
clone_size: .; cdr3_length: 12; v_call: TRBV4-1; d_call: .; j_call: TRBJ2-1; cdr3_nt: TGCGCCAGCAGCCAAGGCGGGATATCACAGTTCTTC; cdr3_aa: CASSQGGISQFF
clone_size: once; cdr3_length: 15; v_call: TRBV7-7; d_call: TRBD2; j_call: TRBJ2-5; cdr3_nt: TGTGCCAGCAGCTTAGGACTAGCGGGAGTCGAGACCCAGTACTTC; cdr3_aa: CASSLGLAGVETQYF
clone_size: .; cdr3_length: 16; v_call: TRBV9; d_call: TRBD2; j_call: TRBJ2-3; cdr3_nt: TGTGCCAGCAGCGACAAGACTAGCGGGATTGCAGATACGCAGTATTTT; cdr3_aa: CASSDKTSGIADTQYF
clone_size: .; cdr3_length: 15; v_call: TRBV2; d_call: .; j_call: TRBJ1-5; cdr3_nt: TGTGCCAGCAGACCCAGGACAGAACGCAATCAGCCCCAGCATTTT; cdr3_aa: CASRPRTERNQPQHF
clone_size: .; cdr3_length: 16; v_call: TRBV5-4; d_call: TRBD2; j_call: TRBJ2-5; cdr3_nt: TGTGCCAGCAGCGCAGCACAAGTAGCGGGAGGTGAGACCCAGTACTTC; cdr3_aa: CASSAAQVAGGETQYF
clone_size: once; cdr3_length: 15; v_call: TRBV2; d_call: .; j_call: TRBJ2-5; cdr3_nt: TGTGCCAGCAGTGGGGTCAGGGCCCACGGCGAGACCCAGTACTTC; cdr3_aa: CASSGVRAHGETQYF
clone_size: .; cdr3_length: 20; v_call: TRBV4-3; d_call: .; j_call: TRBJ2-5; cdr3_nt: TGCGCCAGCAGCCAAGAGGTGCGGAGCGGGACAATAGATGGCGAAGAGACCCAGTACTTC; cdr3_aa: CASSQEVRSGTIDGEETQYF
clone_size: once; cdr3_length: 13; v_call: TRBV18; d_call: .; j_call: TRBJ1-4; cdr3_nt: TGTGCCAGCTCACTAGGGGCCGGGGAAAAACTGTTTTTT; cdr3_aa: CASSLGAGEKLFF
clone_size: .; cdr3_length: 11; v_call: TRBV5-1; d_call: .; j_call: TRBJ2-7; cdr3_nt: TGCGCCAGCAGCGTCGCAGGCGAGCAGTACTTC; cdr3_aa: CASSVAGEQYF
clone_size: .; cdr3_length: 16; v_call: TRBV7-9; d_call: TRBD1; j_call: TRBJ2-5; cdr3_nt: TGTGCCAGCAGCTCCTCAGACAGGGGGGAAAGAGAGACCCAGTACTTC; cdr3_aa: CASSSSDRGERETQYF
clone_size: .; cdr3_length: 16; v_call: TRBV10-3; d_call: .; j_call: TRBJ1-1; cdr3_nt: TGTGCCATCAGTGGCCCGCGGGGTGGCGTGAACACTGAAGCTTTCTTT; cdr3_aa: CAISGPRGGVNTEAFF
clone_size: few; cdr3_length: 15; v_call: TRBV7-9; d_call: .; j_call: TRBJ1-2; cdr3_nt: TGTGCCAGCAGCTTAGTTTTCAGAATTGGGGCTGGCTACACCTTC; cdr3_aa: CASSLVFRIGAGYTF
clone_size: once; cdr3_length: 14; v_call: TRBV18; d_call: .; j_call: TRBJ2-7; cdr3_nt: TGTGCCAGCTCAGATAAAGTCAGCGCCTACGAGCAGTACTTC; cdr3_aa: CASSDKVSAYEQYF
clone_size: .; cdr3_length: 15; v_call: TRBV19; d_call: .; j_call: TRBJ1-5; cdr3_nt: TGTGCCAGTAGTCCTACAGCACATAGCAATCAGCCCCAGCATTTT; cdr3_aa: CASSPTAHSNQPQHF
clone_size: .; cdr3_length: 17; v_call: TRBV25-1; d_call: TRBD2; j_call: TRBJ2-1; cdr3_nt: TGTGCCAGCAGTGGTCATCGTGGGGGGGTCACCTACAATGAGCAGTTCTTC; cdr3_aa: CASSGHRGGVTYNEQFF
clone_size: .; cdr3_length: 14; v_call: TRBV7-9; d_call: TRBD1; j_call: TRBJ1-4; cdr3_nt: TGTGCCAGCAGCTTGGGACAGGGAATGGGAAAACTGTTTTTT; cdr3_aa: CASSLGQGMGKLFF
clone_size: .; cdr3_length: 15; v_call: TRBV24-1; d_call: .; j_call: TRBJ2-7; cdr3_nt: TGTGCCACCAGTGATTTAATCGGGGATTTCTACGAGCAGTACTTC; cdr3_aa: CATSDLIGDFYEQYF
clone_size: .; cdr3_length: 17; v_call: TRBV5-4; d_call: TRBD2; j_call: TRBJ2-2; cdr3_nt: TGTGCCAGCAGTCCCGCTAGCGGGAGGGCCCAGGCCGGGGAGCTGTTTTTT; cdr3_aa: CASSPASGRAQAGELFF
clone_size: medium-sized; cdr3_length: 13; v_call: TRBV10-3; d_call: TRBD1; j_call: TRBJ1-5; cdr3_nt: TGTGCCACAACAGGGGAGTTGGAACAGCCCCAGCATTTT; cdr3_aa: CATTGELEQPQHF
clone_size: once; cdr3_length: 11; v_call: TRBV15; d_call: .; j_call: TRBJ2-7; cdr3_nt: TGTGCCACCAGCAGCGTAGACGAGCAGTACTTC; cdr3_aa: CATSSVDEQYF